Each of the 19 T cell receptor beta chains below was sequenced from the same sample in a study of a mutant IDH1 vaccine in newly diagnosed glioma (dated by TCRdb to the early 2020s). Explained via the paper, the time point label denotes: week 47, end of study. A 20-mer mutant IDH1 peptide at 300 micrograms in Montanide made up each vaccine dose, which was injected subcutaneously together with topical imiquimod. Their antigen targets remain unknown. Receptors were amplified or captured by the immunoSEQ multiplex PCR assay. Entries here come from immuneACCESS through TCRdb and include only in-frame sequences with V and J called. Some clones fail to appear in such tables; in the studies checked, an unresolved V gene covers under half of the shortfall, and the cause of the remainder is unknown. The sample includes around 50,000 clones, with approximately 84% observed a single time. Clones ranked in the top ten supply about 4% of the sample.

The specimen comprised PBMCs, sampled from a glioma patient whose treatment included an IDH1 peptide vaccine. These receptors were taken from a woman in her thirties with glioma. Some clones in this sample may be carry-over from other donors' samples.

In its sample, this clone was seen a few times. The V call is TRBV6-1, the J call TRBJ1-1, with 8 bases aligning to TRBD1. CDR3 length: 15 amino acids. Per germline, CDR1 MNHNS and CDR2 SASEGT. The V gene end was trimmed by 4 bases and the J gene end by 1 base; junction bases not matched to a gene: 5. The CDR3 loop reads CASSVGTGRNTEAFF. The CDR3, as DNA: TGTGCCAGCAGTGTCGGGACAGGAAGGAACACTGAAGCTTTCTTT.

CDR3 protein: CASSRALGTGELFF. The CDR3, as DNA: TGTGCCAGCAGCCGAGCCCTGGGGACCGGGGAGCTGTTTTTT. This chain connects TRBV7-9 to TRBJ2-2; no definite D call. V lost 5 bases, J lost 5 bases, and 12 bases lay in between. CDR3 length: 14 residues. The germline V gene encodes CDR1 SEHNR and CDR2 FQNEAQ (reference sequence).

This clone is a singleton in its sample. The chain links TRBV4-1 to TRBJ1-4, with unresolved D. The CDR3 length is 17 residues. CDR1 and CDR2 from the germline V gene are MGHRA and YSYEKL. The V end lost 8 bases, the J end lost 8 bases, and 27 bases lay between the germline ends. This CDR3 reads CASDPSGRDGVREKLFF. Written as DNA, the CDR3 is TGCGCCAGCGATCCTTCGGGGAGGGATGGGGTACGCGAAAAACTGTTTTTT.

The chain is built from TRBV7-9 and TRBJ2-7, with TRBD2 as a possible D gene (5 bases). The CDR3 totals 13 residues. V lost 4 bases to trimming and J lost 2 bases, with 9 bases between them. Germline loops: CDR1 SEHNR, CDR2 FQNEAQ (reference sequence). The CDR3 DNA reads TGTGCCAGCAGCTCAGGACTTACCTACGAGCAGTACTTC. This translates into CASSSGLTYEQYF.

The CDR3 loop is CASSYGRTDNYGYTF. The DNA for the CDR3 is TGTGCCAGCAGTTACGGGAGGACAGATAACTATGGCTACACCTTC. J is TRBJ1-2 and V is TRBV6-6, with D tentatively TRBD1 (6 bases). From germline, CDR1 is MNHNY and CDR2 SVGAGI (reference sequence). V was shortened by 2 bases and J by 1 base, with 11 bases between the two germline ends. The CDR3 totals 15 residues.

CDR3 coding DNA: TGTGCCAGCAGTGAAGGTAGTTGGGGGGGCTATGGCTACACCTTC. Residues: CASSEGSWGGYGYTF. V usage is TRBV6-1 and J usage is TRBJ1-2; TRBD1 is a possible D gene (5 bases). There are 15 residues in the CDR3. Germline V gene sequence: CDR1 MNHNS, CDR2 SASEGT. V shed 1 base and J shed 4 bases, with 13 bases lying between them.

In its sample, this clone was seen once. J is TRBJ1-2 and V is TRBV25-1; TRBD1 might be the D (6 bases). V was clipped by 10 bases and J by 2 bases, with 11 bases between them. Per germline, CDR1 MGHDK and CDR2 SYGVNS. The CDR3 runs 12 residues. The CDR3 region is CATTGQNYGYTF. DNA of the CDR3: TGTGCCACCACAGGGCAGAACTATGGCTACACCTTC.

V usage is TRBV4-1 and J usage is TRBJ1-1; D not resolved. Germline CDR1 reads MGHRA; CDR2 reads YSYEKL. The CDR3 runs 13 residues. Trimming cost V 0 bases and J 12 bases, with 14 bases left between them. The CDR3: CASSQDRRIPTFF. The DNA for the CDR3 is TGCGCCAGCAGCCAAGATAGGAGAATCCCAACTTTCTTT.

CDR3 protein: CASSKTQGYNEQFF. CDR3 coding DNA: TGTGCCAGCAGCAAAACACAGGGCTACAATGAGCAGTTCTTC. The rearrangement uses TRBV7-2 and TRBJ2-1, with D possibly matching TRBD1 (6 bases). Between the trimmed V and J ends, which lost 5 bases and 3 bases, there was a span of 11 bases. The germline CDR1 and CDR2 sequences are SGHTA and FQGNSA. The CDR3 contains 14 residues.

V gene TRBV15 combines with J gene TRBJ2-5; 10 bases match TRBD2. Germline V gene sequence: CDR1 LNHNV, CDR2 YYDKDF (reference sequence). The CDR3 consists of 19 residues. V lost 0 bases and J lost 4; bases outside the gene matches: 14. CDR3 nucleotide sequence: TGTGCCACCAGCAGAGAGGCTAGCGGGAGATCTCAGCAGAGAGAGACCCAGTACTTC. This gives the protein CATSREASGRSQQRETQYF.

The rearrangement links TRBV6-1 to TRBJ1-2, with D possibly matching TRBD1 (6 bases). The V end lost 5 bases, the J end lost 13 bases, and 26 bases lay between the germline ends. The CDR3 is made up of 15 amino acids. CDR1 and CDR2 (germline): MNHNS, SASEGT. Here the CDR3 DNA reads TGTGCCAGCAGTCTCCGGACAGCGGGGGGTGATGCGTGCACCTTC. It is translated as CASSLRTAGGDACTF.

The DNA of the CDR3 is TGTGCCAGCAGTTCTTTAGCGGGGACCTCCTACGAGCAGTACTTC. This sequence encodes CASSSLAGTSYEQYF. The gene calls are TRBV6-1 and TRBJ2-7; 8 bases align to TRBD2. CDR3 size: 15 residues. Trimming took 5 bases from V and 0 from J; bases not matched to a gene: 6. Per the germline V gene, CDR1 is MNHNS and CDR2 is SASEGT.

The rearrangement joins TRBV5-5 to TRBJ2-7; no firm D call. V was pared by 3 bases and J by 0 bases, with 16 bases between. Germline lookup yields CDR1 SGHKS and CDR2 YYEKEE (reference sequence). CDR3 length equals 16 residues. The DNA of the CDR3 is TGTGCCAGCAGCTCGGAGCTCATGTCGGCCTCCTACGAGCAGTACTTC. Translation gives CASSSELMSASYEQYF.

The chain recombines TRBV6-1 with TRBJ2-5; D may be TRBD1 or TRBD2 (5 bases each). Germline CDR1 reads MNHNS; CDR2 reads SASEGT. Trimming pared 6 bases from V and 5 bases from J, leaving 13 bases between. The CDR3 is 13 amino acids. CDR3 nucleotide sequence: TGTGCCAGCAGCGGGACGGCTTGGGAGACCCAGTACTTC. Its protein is CASSGTAWETQYF.

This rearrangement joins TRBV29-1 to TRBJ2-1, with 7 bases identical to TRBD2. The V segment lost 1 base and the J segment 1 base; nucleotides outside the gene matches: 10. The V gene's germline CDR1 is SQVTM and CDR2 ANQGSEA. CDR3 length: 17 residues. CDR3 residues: CSVEGRLAGGSYNEQFF. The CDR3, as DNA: TGCAGCGTTGAAGGTCGACTAGCCGGGGGGTCCTACAATGAGCAGTTCTTC.

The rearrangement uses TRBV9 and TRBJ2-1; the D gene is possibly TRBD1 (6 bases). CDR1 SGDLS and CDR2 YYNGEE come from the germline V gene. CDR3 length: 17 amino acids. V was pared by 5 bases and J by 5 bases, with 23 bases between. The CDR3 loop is CASSSTTGIRGNNEQFF. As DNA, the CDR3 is TGTGCCAGCAGTTCTACAACAGGGATAAGAGGGAACAATGAGCAGTTCTTC.

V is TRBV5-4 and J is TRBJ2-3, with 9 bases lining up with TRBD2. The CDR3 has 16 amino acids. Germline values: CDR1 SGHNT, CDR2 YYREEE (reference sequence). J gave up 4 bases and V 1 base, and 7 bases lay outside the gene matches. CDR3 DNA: TGTGCCAGCAGCTTGAAGTTGCGGGAGGGCTCAGATACGCAGTATTTT. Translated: CASSLKLREGSDTQYF.

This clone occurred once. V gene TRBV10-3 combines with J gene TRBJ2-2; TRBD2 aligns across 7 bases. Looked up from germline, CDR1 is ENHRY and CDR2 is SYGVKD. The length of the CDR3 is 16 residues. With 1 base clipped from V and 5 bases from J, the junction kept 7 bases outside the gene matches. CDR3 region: CAISEFIGLGTGELFF. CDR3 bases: TGTGCCATCAGTGAGTTTATAGGACTAGGGACCGGGGAGCTGTTTTTT.

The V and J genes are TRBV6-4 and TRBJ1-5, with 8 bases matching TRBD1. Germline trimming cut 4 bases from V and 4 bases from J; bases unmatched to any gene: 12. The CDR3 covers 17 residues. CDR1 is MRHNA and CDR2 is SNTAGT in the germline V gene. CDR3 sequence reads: CASSGTDRTGWNQPQHF. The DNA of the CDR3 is TGTGCCAGCAGTGGGACTGATAGGACAGGGTGGAATCAGCCCCAGCATTTT.